This T cell receptor (beta chain) was recorded in a study of shared clonotypes between healthy human individuals. Study results and limitations: Donor clonotype sharing was expected to depend on sequencing depth.

Comments on this clone: Its matching antigen is unknown. Different DNA sequences within this sample yield the same CDR3.

Donors, healthy HIV-negative adults, lacked recent acute infections or vaccinations. The CDR3 loop spans 13 amino acids. Germline assignment: CDR1 SGHRS and CDR2 YFSETQ. V lost 0 bases and J 3 bases, leaving 7 bases between the germline ends. Clones were sequenced by immunoSEQ multiplex PCR, and TCRdb holds only the in-frame ones, with some missing. This sample has about 2.3 million clones, with approximately 90% found just once. The chain carries TRBV5-1 and TRBJ2-7; D not resolved. The source material was naive CD4+ T cells from PBMCs. The subset was: CD45RA+ positively selected. The TCR comes from a man aged 18 to 35 in good health. Some clones in this sample may be carry-over from other donors' samples. The CDR3 coding sequence is TGCGCCAGCAGCTTGGGGGTAGGCTACGAGCAGTACTTC. It yields the protein CASSLGVGYEQYF.